The 8 T cell receptor beta chains presented below share a single source sample, sequenced in a study of CD8 T cells in ankylosing spondylitis. TCRdb used MiXCR to reprocess the 5' RACE reads, holding one entry per CDR3 protein. The sample lists some 140,000 distinct CDR3 sequences, just under 7.5% seen once, with roughly an eighth in the top ten. Sequencing used blood, either unsorted or a sorted T cell fraction (not recorded which). These receptor sequences come from a female donor with ankylosing spondylitis or in good health (not recorded which).

V gene TRBV20-1 combines with J gene TRBJ1-2, with unresolved D. V dropped 5 bases and J dropped 4 bases, with 8 bases sitting between them. This CDR3 contains 11 residues. Germline V gene lookup returns CDR1 DFQATT and CDR2 SNEGSKA (reference sequence). The CDR3 DNA reads TGCAGTGCTTCCCAGGTCTATGGCTACACCTTC. Protein sequence: CSASQVYGYTF.

This clonotype showed up many times. The V and J genes are TRBV5-1 and TRBJ2-1; 7 nucleotides align to TRBD1. This CDR3 has 14 amino acids. CDR1 is SGHRS, CDR2 YFSETQ, per germline. The ends lost 5 bases at V and 7 bases at J; junction bases unmatched: 9. The CDR3 protein is CASRVQGTGNEQFF. CDR3 coding DNA: TGCGCCAGCAGGGTACAGGGGACGGGTAATGAGCAGTTCTTC. The full variable domain, rest sourced from reference TRBV5-1 and TRBJ2-1, is KAGVTQTPRYLIKTRGQQVTLSCSPISGHRSVSWYQQTPGQGLQFLFEYFSETQRNKGNFPGRFSGRQFSNSRSEMNVSTLELGDSALYLCASRVQGTGNEQFFGPGTRLTVL.

This clonotype was observed many times. The genes are TRBV6-5 and TRBJ2-5, with D perhaps matching TRBD2 (5 bases). Germline V gene lookup returns CDR1 MNHEY and CDR2 SVGAGI. The germline V and J ends were trimmed by 3 bases and 5 bases, with 10 bases remaining between them. There are 13 residues in the CDR3. The CDR3 protein is CASSYSRRETQYF. CDR3 bases: TGTGCCAGCAGTTATTCCAGGAGGGAGACCCAGTACTTC.

Only one count was recorded for this clonotype. This sequence may be a read error, since a much larger clone differs from it by one base. The chain links TRBV5-5 to TRBJ2-3, with a tentative D call TRBD1 (6 bases). Germline CDR1 reads SGHKS; CDR2 reads YYEKEE (reference sequence). This CDR3 is 14 amino acids long. CDR3 bases: TGTGCCAGCAGCTTGCAGGGGAGCACAAATACGCAGTATTTT. As protein: CASSLQGSTNTQYF.

The sample holds many counts of this clonotype. V usage is TRBV2 and J usage is TRBJ2-1; 8 nucleotides match TRBD2. CDR1 is SNHLY, CDR2 FYNNEI, per germline. V was clipped by 7 bases and J by 6 bases; unmatched bases: 8. This CDR3 has 14 amino acids. In DNA, the CDR3 is TGTGCCAGCATGACCGGCGGGGGGCCCAATGAGCAGTTCTTC. Its translation: CASMTGGGPNEQFF.

This clonotype was seen many times. V gene TRBV5-6 combines with J gene TRBJ1-4; a possible D gene is TRBD1 (6 bases). V lost 1 base, J lost 5 bases, and 12 bases lay in between. The length of the CDR3 is 15 residues. Germline CDR1 reads SGHDT; CDR2 reads YYEEEE. CDR3 bases: TGTGCCAGCAGCTTGACGGGGGCAGCGAATGAAAAACTGTTTTTT. Translated, it gives CASSLTGAANEKLFF. Full variable domain (missing parts from reference TRBV5-6 and TRBJ1-4): DAGVTQSPTHLIKTRGQQVTLRCSPKSGHDTVSWYQQALGQGPQFIFQYYEEEERQRGNFPDRFSGHQFPNYSSELNVNALLLGDSALYLCASSLTGAANEKLFFGSGTQLSVL.

In this sample, this clonotype turned up many times. The genes are TRBV6-4 and TRBJ2-3; D gene ambiguous. Trimming removed 8 bases from V and 0 bases from J, with 12 bases in between. The V gene's germline CDR1 is MRHNA and CDR2 SNTAGT. The CDR3 is 14 amino acids. Here the CDR3 reads CASAREFSTDTQYF. The CDR3 DNA is TGTGCCAGCGCCCGTGAGTTCAGCACAGATACGCAGTATTTT.

This clonotype was counted at least ten times. The V and J genes are TRBV28 and TRBJ2-3; D gene ambiguous. The CDR3 length is 16 residues. V dropped 2 bases and J dropped 2 bases, with 14 bases sitting between them. CDR1 is MDHEN, CDR2 SYDVKM, per germline. The CDR3 loop reads CASSLGPGWVTDTQYF. CDR3 DNA sequence: TGTGCCAGCAGTTTAGGGCCCGGTTGGGTCACAGATACGCAGTATTTT.